Listed here are 21 T cell receptor beta chains from one sample, sequenced in a study of blood T cell repertoires in COVID-19. The method was immunoSEQ multiplex PCR; TCRdb's version includes in-frame clones alone and lacks a portion of them. The sample includes more than 250,000 clones, about 92% of them seen just once. The sequencing sample was made of PBMCs or T cells enriched from blood (not recorded which). The receptors derive from a woman under 40 who had recovered from COVID-19.

The chain is built from TRBV30 and TRBJ1-5, with 11 bases fitting TRBD1. Germline V gives CDR1 GTSNPN, CDR2 SVGIG (reference sequence). The CDR3 is made up of 13 amino acids. The DNA of the CDR3 is TGTGCAGTGGACAGGGGGCCCAATCAGCCCCAGCATTTT. Its translation is CAVDRGPNQPQHF.

The rearrangement uses TRBV28 and TRBJ2-5, with TRBD1 matching over 10 bases. The CDR3 contains 14 residues. Germline V gene lookup returns CDR1 MDHEN and CDR2 SYDVKM. With V trimmed by 6 bases and J by 7 bases, 8 bases remained unmatched. The CDR3 nucleotides are TGTGCCAGCAGCGAGAGGGACAGGGGAGCGACCCAGTACTTC. Amino acid sequence: CASSERDRGATQYF.

This clone was counted between two and nine times. This chain's CDR3 is CASSLTGTRNTEAFF. The CDR3 nucleotides are TGTGCCAGTAGCCTAACGGGGACACGGAACACTGAAGCTTTCTTT. V is TRBV19 and J is TRBJ1-1; perhaps TRBD1 as D (6 bases). The CDR3 extends over 15 amino acids. The V gene's germline CDR1 is LNHDA and CDR2 SQIVND (reference sequence). V lost 6 bases and J lost 1, with 15 bases in between.

The genes are TRBV9 and TRBJ2-5; unclear D gene. Germline V gene data show CDR1 as SGDLS and CDR2 as YYNGEE. CDR3 size: 13 residues. Trimming removed 4 bases from V and 7 bases from J, with 14 bases in between. The DNA of the CDR3 is TGTGCCAGCAGCTTCTTGACTGAAGGGACCCAGTACTTC. As protein: CASSFLTEGTQYF.

This sequence joins TRBV4-1 and TRBJ1-4, with D hard to call. Deletions cut 0 bases from V and 1 base from J, with 6 bases between. CDR1 is MGHRA, CDR2 YSYEKL, per germline. There are 15 residues in the CDR3. In DNA, the CDR3 is TGCGCCAGCAGCCAAGATTTCGGAACTAATGAAAAACTGTTTTTT. This sequence encodes CASSQDFGTNEKLFF.

This chain connects TRBV19 to TRBJ2-5; 8 bases map to TRBD2. The CDR3 totals 15 residues. V was clipped by 3 bases and J by 5 bases; unmatched bases: 8. Germline V gene lookup returns CDR1 LNHDA and CDR2 SQIVND (reference sequence). This CDR3 reads CASSIGTRGWETQYF. The CDR3 DNA is TGTGCCAGTAGTATCGGGACTAGGGGATGGGAGACCCAGTACTTC.

The chain has TRBV24-1 and TRBJ2-2; 14 bases map to TRBD2. V dropped 11 bases and J dropped 2; count of bases not matched to a gene: 6. The germline V gene encodes CDR1 KGHDR and CDR2 SFDVKD. The CDR3 is 16 residues long. The CDR3 bases are TGTGCCATCGGGACTAGCGGGAGCTCAAACACCGGGGAGCTGTTTTTT. It translates to CAIGTSGSSNTGELFF.

The chain couples TRBV4-1 to TRBJ1-6, with D unclear. This CDR3 has 15 residues. The ends were cut back, 0 bases at V and 5 bases at J, with 8 bases in the middle. From germline, CDR1 is MGHRA and CDR2 YSYEKL. The CDR3 sequence is CASSQEQHNNSPLHF. In DNA form, the CDR3 reads TGCGCCAGCAGCCAAGAACAACACAATAATTCACCCCTCCACTTT.

The chain carries TRBV4-3 and TRBJ2-3, with a possible D match to TRBD1 (6 bases). The germline gives CDR1 LGHNA, CDR2 YSLEER. The V end was cut by 4 bases, the J end by 5 bases, with 13 bases between. The CDR3 spans 14 residues. CDR3 region: CASSPDRFGDTQYF. DNA of the CDR3: TGCGCCAGCAGCCCAGACAGGTTCGGAGATACGCAGTATTTT.

CDR3 nucleotides: TGCGCCAGCAGTGGGAACAGGGATGGCTACACCTTC. Protein sequence: CASSGNRDGYTF. The chain couples TRBV10-1 to TRBJ1-2, with D perhaps TRBD1 (6 bases). The V end was cut by 4 bases, the J end by 6 bases, with 9 bases between. The CDR3 covers 12 residues. Germline lookup yields CDR1 WNHNN and CDR2 SYGVQD (reference sequence).

V gene TRBV4-1 combines with J gene TRBJ2-3; 10 bases agree with TRBD1. V shed 1 base, J shed 5 bases, and the junction held 3 bases outside the gene matches. This CDR3 has 15 amino acids. CDR1 and CDR2 (germline): MGHRA, YSYEKL. CDR3 in DNA: TGCGCCAGCAGCCAAGGACAGGGGGCTATAGATACGCAGTATTTT. Translating it yields CASSQGQGAIDTQYF.

This clone was observed a single time. This rearrangement joins TRBV28 to TRBJ1-2, with D perhaps TRBD1 (5 bases). The V gene's germline CDR1 is MDHEN and CDR2 SYDVKM. The V gene lost 7 bases and the J gene lost 4 bases, with 13 bases spanning the gap. The CDR3 totals 13 residues. CDR3 in DNA: TGTGCCAGCACGCGGGGACGGGGCTATGGCTACACCTTC. Its protein is CASTRGRGYGYTF.

This chain connects TRBV4-2 to TRBJ1-2; 9 nucleotides line up with TRBD1. Germline lookup yields CDR1 LGHNA and CDR2 YNFKEQ. This CDR3 is built from 16 residues. After removal of 3 bases from V and 8 bases from J, the junction contained 13 bases not matched to a gene. The CDR3 region is CASSQFSGTGTGGYTF. The CDR3 DNA reads as TGTGCCAGCAGCCAGTTCTCCGGGACAGGGACAGGGGGCTACACCTTC.

This clone was counted a single time. The chain links TRBV28 to TRBJ2-7; TRBD2 is a possible D gene (5 bases). Trimming removed 3 bases at V and 3 bases at J, with 15 bases between. Germline lookup yields CDR1 MDHEN and CDR2 SYDVKM. The CDR3 has 15 amino acids. In DNA form, the CDR3 reads TGTGCCAGCAGTTTCTCGGGGTCGTCGTTCTACGAGCAGTACTTC. Residues: CASSFSGSSFYEQYF.

V is TRBV11-3 and J is TRBJ2-7; TRBD2 matches at 12 bases. There are 14 residues in the CDR3. Germline V CDR1 and CDR2: SGHNT, YENEEA. J lost 7 bases, V lost 5 bases, and 6 bases had no gene match. In DNA form, the CDR3 reads TGTGCCAGCAGCCCACTAGCGGGGGGTTATGAGCAGTACTTC. As protein: CASSPLAGGYEQYF.

The chain is built from TRBV7-2 and TRBJ2-7, with D perhaps TRBD1 (6 bases). The length of the CDR3 is 14 residues. The ends were cut back, 3 bases at V and 3 bases at J, with 12 bases in the middle. The germline V gene encodes CDR1 SGHTA and CDR2 FQGNSA. In DNA form, the CDR3 reads TGTGCCAGCAGCTTGTACAGGGTGGGCTACGAGCAGTACTTC. It codes for CASSLYRVGYEQYF. The complete variable domain, with remaining parts taken from reference TRBV7-2 and TRBJ2-7, reads GAGVSQSPSNKVTEKGKDVELRCDPISGHTALYWYRQSLGQGLEFLIYFQGNSAPDKSGLPSDRFSAERTGGSVSTLTIQRTQQEDSAVYLCASSLYRVGYEQYFGPGTRLTVT.

The gene calls are TRBV29-1 and TRBJ2-1, with D tentatively TRBD1 (6 bases). Germline CDR1 is SQVTM and CDR2 is ANQGSEA. Trimming removed 5 bases from V and 0 bases from J, with 14 bases in between. The CDR3 runs 15 residues. This CDR3 reads CSVQDSPSSYNEQFF. DNA for the CDR3: TGCAGCGTTCAGGACAGTCCGAGCTCCTACAATGAGCAGTTCTTC.

The chain links TRBV6-1 to TRBJ1-6; 10 bases fit TRBD1. The CDR3 spans 14 residues. J gave up 10 bases and V 2 bases, and 2 bases lay outside the gene matches. Germline V gives CDR1 MNHNS, CDR2 SASEGT. Here the CDR3 DNA reads TGTGCCAGCAGTGAACTGGACAGGGGGTCACCCCTCCACTTT. Translating gives CASSELDRGSPLHF.

The chain employs TRBV10-3 and TRBJ1-5, with D maybe TRBD1 (5 bases). CDR1 and CDR2 (germline): ENHRY, SYGVKD. Trimming removed 0 bases from V and 5 bases from J, with 11 bases in between. The CDR3 consists of 15 residues. The CDR3 loop reads CAISESEFRDQPQHF. The CDR3 DNA sequence: TGTGCCATCAGTGAGTCGGAATTCAGGGATCAGCCCCAGCATTTT.

The V and J genes are TRBV3-1 (or the pseudogene TRBV3-2) and TRBJ2-5; 7 bases fit TRBD2. Trimming cost V 5 bases and J 6 bases; bases outside gene matches: 18. CDR1 and CDR2 from the germline V gene are LGHDT and YNNKEL (reference sequence). The CDR3 runs to 17 residues. The CDR3 bases are TGTGCCAGCAGCACTTCTGTATTGGCGGGGGAGTTTAAGACCCAGTACTTC. Protein: CASSTSVLAGEFKTQYF.

The J gene is TRBJ1-1, the V gene TRBV7-9; TRBD1 matches at 7 bases. CDR3 length equals 15 residues. Germline V gene data show CDR1 as SEHNR and CDR2 as FQNEAQ (reference sequence). Germline trimming cut 3 bases from V and 3 bases from J; bases unmatched to any gene: 7. The CDR3 DNA reads TGTGCCAGCAGCTTCGCGCAGGGGGTAGACACTGAAGCTTTCTTT. The encoded protein is CASSFAQGVDTEAFF.